This section outlines one T cell receptor (beta chain) sequence together with its context. Its antigen is as yet unknown. This record belongs to a study of T cell repertoires in cytomegalovirus infection. Study-level background: Alongside well-studied HLA-B-restricted CMV epitopes, recently identified HLA-C-restricted CMV epitopes were also used. Public TCR beta signatures were indicative of both CMV infection and a matching HLA type. Study outcomes and limitations: Dominating the ex vivo response were TCR beta clonotypes that were CMV-specific and HLA-C-restricted.

Germline loops: CDR1 DFQATT, CDR2 SNEGSKA (reference sequence). The CDR3 spans 14 residues. V shed 2 bases and J shed 2 bases, with 11 bases lying between them. TCRdb fed the reads into MiXCR, producing one record per CDR3 protein. The profile covers around 500,000 distinct CDR3 sequences, with under 55% appearing a single time and 40% to 50% taken by the ten largest. The sequence came from a human donor in good health (CMV status not recorded). Some clones in this sample may be carry-over from other donors' samples. The material was cultured PBMCs, obtained from culture after CMV antigen stimulation. The V and J genes are TRBV20-1 and TRBJ2-3; perhaps TRBD2 as D (6 bases). As DNA, the CDR3 is TGCAGTGCTAGAATCGGGGGTAACACAGATACGCAGTATTTT. Protein sequence: CSARIGGNTDTQYF.